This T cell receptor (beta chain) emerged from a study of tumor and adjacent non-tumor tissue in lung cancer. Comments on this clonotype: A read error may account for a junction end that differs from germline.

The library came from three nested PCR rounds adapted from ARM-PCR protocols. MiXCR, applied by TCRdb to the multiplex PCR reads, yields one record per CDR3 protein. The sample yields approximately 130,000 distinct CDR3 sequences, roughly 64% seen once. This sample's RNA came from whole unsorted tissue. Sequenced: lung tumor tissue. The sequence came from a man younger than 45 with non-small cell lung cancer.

Here the CDR3 DNA reads TGTACCAGCAGCCCCCCGGGACAGATCTACGAACAGTACTTC. Translating gives CTSSPPGQIYEQYF. This chain uses TRBV7-9 with TRBJ2-7; 7 positions match TRBD1. CDR3 length equals 14 residues. Germline V CDR1 and CDR2: SEHNR, FQNEAQ (reference sequence).